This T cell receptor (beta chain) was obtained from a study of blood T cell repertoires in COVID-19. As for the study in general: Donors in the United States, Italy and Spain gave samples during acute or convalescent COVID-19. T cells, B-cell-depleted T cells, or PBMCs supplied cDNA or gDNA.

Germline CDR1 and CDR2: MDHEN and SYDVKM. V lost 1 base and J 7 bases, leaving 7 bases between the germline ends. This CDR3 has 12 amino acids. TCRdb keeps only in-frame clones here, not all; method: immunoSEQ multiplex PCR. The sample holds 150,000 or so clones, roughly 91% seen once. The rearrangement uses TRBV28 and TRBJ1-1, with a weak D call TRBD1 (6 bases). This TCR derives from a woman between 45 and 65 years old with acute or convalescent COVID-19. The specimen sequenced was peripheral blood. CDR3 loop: CASSLYRDEAFF. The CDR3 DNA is TGTGCCAGCAGTTTATACAGGGATGAAGCTTTCTTT.